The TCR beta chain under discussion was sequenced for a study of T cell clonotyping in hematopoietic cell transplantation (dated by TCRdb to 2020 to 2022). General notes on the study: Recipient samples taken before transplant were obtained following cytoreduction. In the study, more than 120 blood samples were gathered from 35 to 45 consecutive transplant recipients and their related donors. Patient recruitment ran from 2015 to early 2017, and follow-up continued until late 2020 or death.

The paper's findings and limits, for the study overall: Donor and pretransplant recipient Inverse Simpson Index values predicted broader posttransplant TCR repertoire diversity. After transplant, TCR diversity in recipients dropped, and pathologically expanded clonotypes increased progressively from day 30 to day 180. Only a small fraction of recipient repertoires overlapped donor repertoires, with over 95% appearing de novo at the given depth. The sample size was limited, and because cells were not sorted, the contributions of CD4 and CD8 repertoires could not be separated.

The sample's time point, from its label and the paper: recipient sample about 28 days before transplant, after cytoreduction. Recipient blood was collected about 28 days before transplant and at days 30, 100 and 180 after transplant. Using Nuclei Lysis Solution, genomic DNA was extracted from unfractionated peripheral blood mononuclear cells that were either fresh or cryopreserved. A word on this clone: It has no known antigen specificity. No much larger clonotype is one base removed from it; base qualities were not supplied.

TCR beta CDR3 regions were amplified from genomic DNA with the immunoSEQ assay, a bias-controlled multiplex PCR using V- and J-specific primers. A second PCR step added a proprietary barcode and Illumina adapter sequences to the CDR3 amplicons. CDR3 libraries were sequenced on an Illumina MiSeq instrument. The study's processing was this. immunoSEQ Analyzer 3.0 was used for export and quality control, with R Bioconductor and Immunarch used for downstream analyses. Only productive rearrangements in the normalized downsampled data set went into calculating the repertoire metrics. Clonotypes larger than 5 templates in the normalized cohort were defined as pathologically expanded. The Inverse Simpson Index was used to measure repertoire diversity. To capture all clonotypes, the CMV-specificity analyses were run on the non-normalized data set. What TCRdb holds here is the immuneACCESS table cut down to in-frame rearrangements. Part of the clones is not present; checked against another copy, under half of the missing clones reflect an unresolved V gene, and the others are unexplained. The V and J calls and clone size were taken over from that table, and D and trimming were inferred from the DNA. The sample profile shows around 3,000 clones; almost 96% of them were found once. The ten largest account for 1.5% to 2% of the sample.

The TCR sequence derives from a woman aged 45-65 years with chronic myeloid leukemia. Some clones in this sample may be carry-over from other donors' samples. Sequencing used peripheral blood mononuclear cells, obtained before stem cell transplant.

The encoded CDR3 is CASSLGWDFGYEQYF. In nucleotides, the sequence is TGCGCCAGCAGCTTGGGGTGGGACTTCGGGTACGAGCAGTACTTC. This sequence uses TRBV5-1 and TRBJ2-7; the D gene is perhaps TRBD2, on 6 matching bases. V drops 0 bases and J drops 4 bases, leaving 14 bases in between. The CDR3 holds 15 amino acids from the cysteine to the phenylalanine. Only the CDR3 DNA is retained, 45 bases long and in frame from the first base. Via the germline V gene, CDR1 is SGHRS and CDR2 YFSETQ.